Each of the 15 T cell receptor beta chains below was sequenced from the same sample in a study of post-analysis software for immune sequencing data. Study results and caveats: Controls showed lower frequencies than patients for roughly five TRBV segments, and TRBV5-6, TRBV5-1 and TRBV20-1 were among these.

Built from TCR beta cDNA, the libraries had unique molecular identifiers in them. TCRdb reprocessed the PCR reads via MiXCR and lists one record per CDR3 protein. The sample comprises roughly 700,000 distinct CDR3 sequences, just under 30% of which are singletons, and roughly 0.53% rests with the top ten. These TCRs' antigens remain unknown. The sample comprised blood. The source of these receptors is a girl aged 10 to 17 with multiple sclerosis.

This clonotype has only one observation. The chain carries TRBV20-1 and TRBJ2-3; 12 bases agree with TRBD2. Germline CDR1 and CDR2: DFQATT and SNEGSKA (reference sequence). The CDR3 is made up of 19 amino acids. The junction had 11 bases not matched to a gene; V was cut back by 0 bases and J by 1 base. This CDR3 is CSARDQRLAGGPRTDTQYF. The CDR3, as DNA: TGCAGTGCTAGAGATCAGCGTCTAGCGGGAGGGCCTCGCACAGATACGCAGTATTTT.

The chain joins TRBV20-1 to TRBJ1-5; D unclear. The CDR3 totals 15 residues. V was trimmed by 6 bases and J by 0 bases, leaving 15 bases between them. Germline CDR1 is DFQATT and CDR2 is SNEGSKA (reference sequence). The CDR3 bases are TGCAGTGCCACCATGGGCGGATATAGCAATCAGCCCCAGCATTTT. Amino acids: CSATMGGYSNQPQHF.

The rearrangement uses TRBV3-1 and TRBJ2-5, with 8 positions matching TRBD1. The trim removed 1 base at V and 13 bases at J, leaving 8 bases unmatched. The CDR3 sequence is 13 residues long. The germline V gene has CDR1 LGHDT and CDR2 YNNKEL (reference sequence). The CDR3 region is CASSQAGTGGSYF. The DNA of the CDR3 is TGTGCCAGCAGCCAAGCCGGCACAGGGGGTTCGTACTTC.

Here the CDR3 reads CASRKEGQAFEAFF. DNA for the CDR3: TGTGCCAGCAGGAAGGAAGGACAGGCGTTTGAAGCTTTCTTT. The chain uses TRBV2 and TRBJ1-1, with TRBD1 matching 7 bases. This CDR3 spans 14 amino acids. Germline trimming cut 6 bases from V and 7 bases from J; bases unmatched to any gene: 11. Germline V gene sequence: CDR1 SNHLY, CDR2 FYNNEI.

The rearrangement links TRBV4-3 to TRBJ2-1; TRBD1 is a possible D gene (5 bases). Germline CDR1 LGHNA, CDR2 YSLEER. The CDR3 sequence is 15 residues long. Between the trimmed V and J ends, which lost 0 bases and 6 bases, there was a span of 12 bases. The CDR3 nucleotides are TGCGCCAGCAGCCAAGATAGGCTAGGGGCCAATGAGCAGTTCTTC. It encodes CASSQDRLGANEQFF.

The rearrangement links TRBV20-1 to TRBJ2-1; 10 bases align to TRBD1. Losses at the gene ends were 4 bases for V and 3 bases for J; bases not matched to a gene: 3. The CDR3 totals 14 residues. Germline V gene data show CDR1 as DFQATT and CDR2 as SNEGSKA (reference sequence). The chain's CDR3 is CSAKGDRGYNEQFF. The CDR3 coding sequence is TGCAGTGCTAAAGGGGACAGGGGCTACAATGAGCAGTTCTTC.

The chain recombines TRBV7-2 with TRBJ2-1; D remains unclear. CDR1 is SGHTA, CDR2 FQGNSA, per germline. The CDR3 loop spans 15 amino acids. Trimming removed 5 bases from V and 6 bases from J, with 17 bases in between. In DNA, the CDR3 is TGTGCCAGCAGCCCACGACCACCCCCCACCAATGAGCAGTTCTTC. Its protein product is CASSPRPPPTNEQFF.

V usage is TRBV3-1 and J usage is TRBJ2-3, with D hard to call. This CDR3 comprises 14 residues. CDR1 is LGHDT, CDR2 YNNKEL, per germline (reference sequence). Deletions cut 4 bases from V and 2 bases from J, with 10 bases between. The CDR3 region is CASSPEADTDTQYF. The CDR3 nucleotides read TGTGCCAGCAGCCCCGAGGCCGACACAGATACGCAGTATTTT.

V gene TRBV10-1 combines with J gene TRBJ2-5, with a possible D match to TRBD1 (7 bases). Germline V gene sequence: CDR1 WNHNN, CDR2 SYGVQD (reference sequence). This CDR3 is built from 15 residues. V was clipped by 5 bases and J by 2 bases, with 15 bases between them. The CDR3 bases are TGCGCCAGCAGTCCGGGGGACAGACAACAAGAGACCCAGTACTTC. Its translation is CASSPGDRQQETQYF.

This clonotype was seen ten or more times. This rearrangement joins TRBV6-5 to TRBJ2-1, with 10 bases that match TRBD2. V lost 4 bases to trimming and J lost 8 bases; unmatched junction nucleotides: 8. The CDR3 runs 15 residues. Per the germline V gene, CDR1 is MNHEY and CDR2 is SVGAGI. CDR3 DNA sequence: TGTGCCAGCAGTTCTACCGGGACTAGCGCAGATGAGCAGTTCTTC. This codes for CASSSTGTSADEQFF.

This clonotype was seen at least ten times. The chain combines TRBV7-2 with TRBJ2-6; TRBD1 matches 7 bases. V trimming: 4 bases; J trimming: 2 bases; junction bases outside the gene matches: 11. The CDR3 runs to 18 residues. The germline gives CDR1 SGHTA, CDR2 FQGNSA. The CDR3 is CASSSQGTRTAGANVLTF. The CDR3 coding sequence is TGTGCCAGCAGCTCACAGGGGACCCGGACGGCTGGGGCCAACGTCCTGACTTTC.

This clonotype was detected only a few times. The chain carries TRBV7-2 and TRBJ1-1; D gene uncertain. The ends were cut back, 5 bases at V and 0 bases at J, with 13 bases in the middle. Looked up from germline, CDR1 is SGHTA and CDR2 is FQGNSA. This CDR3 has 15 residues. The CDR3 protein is CASSAYSYLNTEAFF. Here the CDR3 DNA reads TGTGCCAGCAGCGCCTACAGCTACTTGAACACTGAAGCTTTCTTT.

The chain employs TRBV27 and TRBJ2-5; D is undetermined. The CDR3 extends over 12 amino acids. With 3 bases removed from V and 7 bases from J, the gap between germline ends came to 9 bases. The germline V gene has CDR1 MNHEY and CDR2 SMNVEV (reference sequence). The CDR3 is CASSFGGGTQYF. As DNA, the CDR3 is TGTGCCAGCAGTTTCGGCGGTGGGACCCAGTACTTC.

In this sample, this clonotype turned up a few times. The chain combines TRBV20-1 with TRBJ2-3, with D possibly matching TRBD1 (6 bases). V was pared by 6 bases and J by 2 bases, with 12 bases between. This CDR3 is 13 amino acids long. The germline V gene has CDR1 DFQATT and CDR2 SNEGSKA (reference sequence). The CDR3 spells CSARTDPTDTQYF. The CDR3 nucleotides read TGCAGTGCAAGGACAGACCCCACAGATACGCAGTATTTT.

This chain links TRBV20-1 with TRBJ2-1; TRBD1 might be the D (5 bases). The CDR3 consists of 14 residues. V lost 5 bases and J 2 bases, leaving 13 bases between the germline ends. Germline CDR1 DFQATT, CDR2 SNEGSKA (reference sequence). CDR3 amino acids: CSAAGQLTYNEQFF. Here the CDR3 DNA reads TGCAGTGCTGCAGGGCAACTCACCTACAATGAGCAGTTCTTC.